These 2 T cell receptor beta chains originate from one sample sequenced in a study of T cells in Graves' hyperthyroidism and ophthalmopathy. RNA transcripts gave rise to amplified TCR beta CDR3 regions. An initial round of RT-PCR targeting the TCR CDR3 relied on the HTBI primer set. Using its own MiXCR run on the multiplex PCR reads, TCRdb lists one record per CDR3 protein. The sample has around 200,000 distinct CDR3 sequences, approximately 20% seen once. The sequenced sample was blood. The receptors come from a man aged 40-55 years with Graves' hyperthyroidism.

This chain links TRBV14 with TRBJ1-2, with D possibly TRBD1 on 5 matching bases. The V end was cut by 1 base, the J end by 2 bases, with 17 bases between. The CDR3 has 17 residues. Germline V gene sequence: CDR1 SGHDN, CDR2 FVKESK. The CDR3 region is CASSQVGDPWVNYGYTF. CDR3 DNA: TGTGCCAGCAGCCAAGTCGGGGACCCCTGGGTCAACTATGGCTACACCTTC. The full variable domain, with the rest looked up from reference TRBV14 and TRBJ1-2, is EAGVTQFPSHSVIEKGQTVTLRCDPISGHDNLYWYRRVMGKEIKFLLHFVKESKQDESGMPNNRFLAERTGGTYSTLKVQPAELEDSGVYFCASSQVGDPWVNYGYTFGSGTRLTVV.

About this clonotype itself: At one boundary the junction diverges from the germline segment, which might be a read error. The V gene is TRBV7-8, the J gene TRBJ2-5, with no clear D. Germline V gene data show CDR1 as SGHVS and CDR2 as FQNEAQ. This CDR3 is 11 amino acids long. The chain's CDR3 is CASSRKENQYF. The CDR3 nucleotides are TGTGCCAGCAGCCGCAAGGAGAACCAGTACTTC. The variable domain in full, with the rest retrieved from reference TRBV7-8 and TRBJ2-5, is GAGVSQSPRYKVAKRGQDVALRCDPISGHVSLFWYQQALGQGPEFLTYFQNEAQLDKSGLPSDRFFAERPEGSVSTLKIQRTQQEDSAVYLCASSRKENQYFGPGTRLLVL.